These T cell receptor beta chains were read from a single sample in a study of blood T cell repertoires in COVID-19. Clones were read by immunoSEQ multiplex PCR, and TCRdb kept only the in-frame ones, dropping some. The repertoire holds about 150,000 clones, with roughly 76% as singletons. Sample: peripheral blood. Receptors were obtained from a human donor with acute or convalescent COVID-19. The donor label of this sample is uncertain. CDR3s include the opening cysteine and the closing phenylalanine or tryptophan. A D gene is named only where the DNA matches it firmly. Some rows mark clone size as missing; the rest say once, few, many or name a class of expanded clone.

NA	TRBV2	NA	TRBJ2-5	CASREGPGAQYF	TGTGCCTCTCGAGAGGGTCCAGGGGCCCAGTACTTC
NA	TRBV28	NA	TRBJ2-7	CASSSPGLPTYEQYF	TGTGCCAGCAGTTCCCCGGGACTGCCGACCTACGAGCAGTACTTC
TRBD1	TRBV7-6	NA	TRBJ2-1	CASSLAPGQGVPEQFF	TGTGCCAGCAGCTTAGCACCGGGACAGGGGGTCCCTGAGCAGTTCTTC
TRBD1	TRBV7-3	few	TRBJ1-1	CASRLTGGKNTEAFF	TGTGCCAGCAGATTAACAGGGGGCAAGAACACTGAAGCTTTCTTT
NA	TRBV2	NA	TRBJ2-7	CASSISEIYEQYF	TGTGCCAGCAGTATTTCAGAAATCTACGAGCAGTACTTC
NA	TRBV5-4	few	TRBJ2-2	CASSLAAGRYPGELFF	TGTGCCAGCAGCTTGGCGGCAGGGAGGTATCCCGGGGAGCTGTTTTTT
NA	TRBV6-5	NA	TRBJ1-2	CASSFSGYGYTF	TGTGCCAGCAGTTTTTCGGGCTATGGCTACACCTTC
TRBD1	TRBV14	NA	TRBJ2-1	CASSQGTGSYNEQFF	TGTGCCAGCAGCCAAGGGACAGGCTCCTACAATGAGCAGTTCTTC
TRBD1	TRBV4-1	NA	TRBJ1-2	CASSQEEQGVYGYTF	TGCGCCAGCAGCCAAGAGGAACAGGGGGTATACGGCTACACCTTC
TRBD1	TRBV29-1	NA	TRBJ1-4	CSVNGQAGGNEKLFF	TGCAGCGTCAACGGACAGGCCGGGGGTAATGAAAAACTGTTTTTT
NA	TRBV3-1/TRBV3-2	NA	TRBJ1-3	CASSQDTRRVSGNTIYF	TGTGCCAGCAGCCAAGATACGAGACGGGTCTCTGGAAACACCATATATTTT
TRBD1	TRBV24-1	NA	TRBJ1-2	CATSDVGQGHYTF	TGTGCCACCAGTGACGTCGGACAGGGGCACTACACCTTC
TRBD1	TRBV5-6	NA	TRBJ1-6	CASSPSSTGRNSPLHF	TGTGCCAGCAGCCCCTCTTCGACAGGGCGAAATTCACCCCTCCACTTT
NA	TRBV18	NA	TRBJ2-3	CASSPLQGPDTQYF	TGTGCCAGCTCACCTCTACAGGGACCAGATACGCAGTATTTT
TRBD1	TRBV6-1	NA	TRBJ1-2	CASNGGQDRYTF	TGTGCCAGCAACGGGGGACAGGACCGCTACACCTTC
TRBD2	TRBV6-5	NA	TRBJ2-1	CASSYSTSGLNEQFF	TGTGCCAGCAGTTACTCGACTAGCGGCCTCAATGAGCAGTTCTTC
NA	TRBV6-6	few	TRBJ1-2	CATQGYGYTF	TGTGCCACCCAGGGTTATGGCTACACCTTC
NA	TRBV24-1	NA	TRBJ2-1	CATSDKGKYYNHEQFF	TGTGCCACCAGTGATAAGGGGAAATACTACAATCATGAGCAGTTCTTC
TRBD1	TRBV12-3/TRBV12-4	NA	TRBJ1-2	CASSPTGVAGYTF	TGTGCCAGCAGTCCCACAGGGGTTGCTGGCTACACCTTC
NA	TRBV29-1	NA	TRBJ2-5	CSVDTSRETQYF	TGCAGCGTTGACACCTCTCGGGAGACCCAGTACTTC
NA	TRBV9	NA	TRBJ1-1	CASSVRAGVITEAFF	TGTGCCAGCAGCGTCCGGGCAGGGGTGATCACTGAAGCTTTCTTT